This T cell receptor (beta chain) emerged from a study of high-grade serous ovarian cancer treatment subgroups. About the research overall: Mean per sample: about 14,000 reads, around 7,100 unique TCR beta rearrangements.

V shed 1 base, J shed 2 bases, and the junction held 4 bases outside the gene matches. The germline CDR1 and CDR2 sequences are SGHTA and FQGTGA. This CDR3 spans 16 amino acids. Tumor samples were obtained before definitive surgery or chemotherapy. TCRdb's table, derived via immunoSEQ multiplex PCR, lists solely in-frame clones and lacks some. The sample yields several thousand clones, roughly 66% seen once. Study-wide results and caveats: Spatial context was lost because tumors were sequenced in bulk. Repertoire similarity ranged roughly 0.11 to 0.85 between tumors of one patient.

For this clone: Its specificity is not known.

The specimen was tumor tissue. The chain couples TRBV7-3 to TRBJ2-3, with 9 bases identical to TRBD2. The receptor was isolated from a human donor with high-grade serous ovarian cancer. In nucleotides, the CDR3 is TGTGCCAGCAGCTTAAGGGCGGGAGGGCCCACAGATACGCAGTATTTT. Translation: CASSLRAGGPTDTQYF.